The 28 T cell receptor beta chains given below trace back to one sample, sequenced in a study of radiation and T cells in renal cell carcinoma. Treatment noted: treatment-naive control, cytoreductive nephrectomy. The table came from immunoSEQ multiplex PCR; TCRdb's copy has only in-frame clones and leaves some out. The sample comprises 18,000 or so clones, roughly 60% of which are singletons, and approximately 30% rests with the top ten. This specimen consisted of tumor tissue, obtained from a patient whose treatment was nephrectomy without radiotherapy. These TCRs come from a middle-aged man with renal cell carcinoma.

This sequence joins TRBV7-2 and TRBJ2-2; 8 nucleotides match TRBD1. In germline, CDR1 is SGHTA, CDR2 FQGNSA. With 6 bases clipped from V and 4 bases from J, the junction kept 10 bases outside the gene matches. This CDR3 comprises 16 residues. DNA for the CDR3: TGTGCCAGCAGTCCAGGGGGCTTGGGTTTCACCGGGGAGCTGTTTTTT. It yields the protein CASSPGGLGFTGELFF.

The V call is TRBV5-6, the J call TRBJ2-2, with TRBD2 matching 7 bases. The CDR3 extends over 14 amino acids. J lost 6 bases, V lost 5 bases, and 7 bases had no gene match. Germline CDR1 SGHDT, CDR2 YYEEEE. CDR3 DNA: TGTGCCAGCAGACGGGACTACCAAGCCGGGGAGCTGTTTTTT. Its translation is CASRRDYQAGELFF.

The genes are TRBV10-3 and TRBJ1-6; weak D call: TRBD1 (6 bases). This CDR3 contains 13 residues. Germline V gene data show CDR1 as ENHRY and CDR2 as SYGVKD. V was shortened by 6 bases and J by 9 bases, with 12 bases between the two germline ends. DNA of the CDR3: TGTGCCATCAGCGCAGGGGAAAGTTCACCCCTCCACTTT. Its translation is CAISAGESSPLHF.

This clone was picked up a small number of times. The V and J genes are TRBV25-1 and TRBJ1-6; 8 bases line up with TRBD1. After removal of 6 bases from V and 7 bases from J, the junction contained 5 bases not matched to a gene. The germline gives CDR1 MGHDK, CDR2 SYGVNS. This CDR3 is 14 amino acids long. The CDR3: CASRRTGINSPLHF. The CDR3 bases are TGTGCCAGCAGGAGGACAGGGATCAATTCACCCCTCCACTTT.

This chain connects TRBV9 to TRBJ2-1, with TRBD1 matching over 7 bases. CDR1 is SGDLS and CDR2 is YYNGEE in the germline V gene. The CDR3 runs to 16 residues. After removal of 2 bases from V and 4 bases from J, the junction contained 9 bases not matched to a gene. Here the CDR3 DNA reads TGTGCCAGCAGCGTCGGGACAGCCTCTAATTACAATGAGCAGTTCTTC. Its protein is CASSVGTASNYNEQFF.

The chain links TRBV2 to TRBJ2-5; D gene ambiguous. The CDR3 runs 12 residues. V was clipped by 6 bases and J by 2 bases, with 7 bases between them. CDR1 and CDR2 (germline): SNHLY, FYNNEI. CDR3 sequence (DNA): TGTGCCAGCAGCACCCGGCAAGAGACCCAGTACTTC. Encoded protein: CASSTRQETQYF.

The J gene is TRBJ1-1, the V gene TRBV4-3, with D possibly being TRBD1 (5 bases). Germline CDR1 reads LGHNA; CDR2 reads YSLEER. The CDR3 loop spans 14 amino acids. V lost 1 base, J lost 4 bases, and 10 bases lay in between. In DNA, the CDR3 is TGCGCCAGCAGCCAAGTGAGGGGAGGCACTGAAGCTTTCTTT. The encoded protein is CASSQVRGGTEAFF.

The gene calls are TRBV4-2 and TRBJ2-1; D is undetermined. Germline CDR1 reads LGHNA; CDR2 reads YNFKEQ. The CDR3 loop spans 13 amino acids. The V end lost 0 bases, the J end lost 12 bases, and 12 bases lay between the germline ends. Here the CDR3 DNA reads TGTGCCAGCAGCCAAGATGGGGATGGGGTGCAGTTCTTC. Its translation: CASSQDGDGVQFF.

J is TRBJ2-2 and V is TRBV10-2, with a tentative D call TRBD2 (6 bases). CDR3 length: 17 residues. Germline assignment: CDR1 WSHSY and CDR2 SAAADI. V was trimmed by 0 bases and J by 6 bases, leaving 17 bases between them. For the CDR3, the DNA is TGCGCCAGCAGTGAGTCGAACTTCGGGGGTATAGCCGGGGAGCTGTTTTTT. Amino acids: CASSESNFGGIAGELFF.

The chain joins TRBV18 to TRBJ1-2; 7 positions agree with TRBD1. This CDR3 is built from 16 residues. The germline V gene has CDR1 KGHSH and CDR2 LQKENI. J was trimmed by 8 bases and V by 3 bases; bases with no gene match: 15. Here the CDR3 DNA reads TGTGCCAGCTCACCCCCCTTGACAGGGTACATTAGCGGCTACACCTTC. Its protein is CASSPPLTGYISGYTF.

The chain links TRBV6-5 to TRBJ1-5; D gene ambiguous. The germline V gene encodes CDR1 MNHEY and CDR2 SVGAGI. Trimming shortened V by 6 bases and J by 2 bases, and 8 bases separated the two germline ends. The CDR3 sequence is 13 residues long. CDR3 in DNA: TGTGCCAGCAGCCCTTTTCGCAATCAGCCCCAGCATTTT. It translates to CASSPFRNQPQHF.

V is TRBV5-6 and J is TRBJ2-2; D may correspond to TRBD1 or TRBD2 (5 bases each). The CDR3 spans 16 residues. Between the trimmed V and J ends, which lost 0 bases and 5 bases, there was a span of 14 bases. Per the germline V gene, CDR1 is SGHDT and CDR2 is YYEEEE. The CDR3 DNA sequence: TGTGCCAGCAGCTTGGTAGGGGAGATCGGGACCGGGGAGCTGTTTTTT. Translated: CASSLVGEIGTGELFF. Combining the CDR3 with reference TRBV5-6 and TRBJ2-2 gives the whole variable domain DAGVTQSPTHLIKTRGQQVTLRCSPKSGHDTVSWYQQALGQGPQFIFQYYEEEERQRGNFPDRFSGHQFPNYSSELNVNALLLGDSALYLCASSLVGEIGTGELFFGEGSRLTVL.

The genes are TRBV4-2 and TRBJ1-1, with D hard to call. The CDR3 has 11 residues. V lost 1 base and J 5 bases, leaving 2 bases between the germline ends. Looked up from germline, CDR1 is LGHNA and CDR2 is YNFKEQ. The CDR3 nucleotides read TGTGCCAGCAGCCAAGGGACTGAAGCTTTCTTT. As protein: CASSQGTEAFF.

V is TRBV5-1 and J is TRBJ2-7, with D perhaps TRBD2 (6 bases). CDR1 is SGHRS and CDR2 is YFSETQ in the germline V gene. Trimming cost V 3 bases and J 2 bases, with 15 bases left between them. The CDR3 consists of 15 residues. The CDR3 is CASSSGTSGAYEQYF. As DNA, the CDR3 is TGCGCCAGCAGCTCCGGGACTTCTGGGGCCTACGAGCAGTACTTC.

This clone has only a few counts. The V and J genes are TRBV4-1 and TRBJ1-2; D remains ambiguous. V lost 0 bases, J lost 0 bases, and 5 bases lay in between. This CDR3 spans 14 amino acids. The germline CDR1 and CDR2 sequences are MGHRA and YSYEKL. The CDR3 sequence is CASSQEGTNYGYTF. CDR3 bases: TGCGCCAGCAGCCAAGAGGGGACTAACTATGGCTACACCTTC.

This clone was observed a few times. This sequence joins TRBV2 and TRBJ1-1; D is uncertain. This CDR3 has 13 amino acids. Trimming removed 5 bases at V and 4 bases at J, with 11 bases between. Germline CDR1 and CDR2: SNHLY and FYNNEI. This CDR3 reads CASSQTEVTEAFF. The CDR3, as DNA: TGTGCCAGCAGTCAAACAGAGGTCACTGAAGCTTTCTTT.

This clone was recorded once. The genes are TRBV4-3 and TRBJ2-7; D perhaps matches TRBD2 (5 bases). The CDR3 is 16 amino acids. Trimming cost V 0 bases and J 4 bases, with 16 bases left between them. Germline V lookup: CDR1 LGHNA, CDR2 YSLEER. Here the CDR3 reads CASSQDAGDLGYEQYF. The DNA of the CDR3 is TGCGCCAGCAGCCAAGATGCGGGCGACCTTGGGTACGAGCAGTACTTC.

The chain is built from TRBV7-8 and TRBJ1-5; D unclear. Germline V gene lookup returns CDR1 SGHVS and CDR2 FQNEAQ. The V end was cut by 2 bases, the J end by 0 bases, with 8 bases between. The CDR3 contains 15 residues. The CDR3 DNA reads TGTGCCAGCAGCTTACAGGTGTATAGCAATCAGCCCCAGCATTTT. Translated: CASSLQVYSNQPQHF.

This chain connects TRBV5-1 to TRBJ2-7, with no clear D. CDR1 is SGHRS, CDR2 YFSETQ, per germline. This CDR3 is built from 15 residues. V lost 0 bases to trimming and J lost 6 bases, with 16 bases between them. Here the CDR3 DNA reads TGCGCCAGCAGCTTGGGGCCAGAGGTGGTCGGCGAGCAGTACTTC. Encoded protein: CASSLGPEVVGEQYF.

This chain connects TRBV2 to TRBJ2-3; D unresolved. The CDR3 covers 13 residues. Germline V gene sequence: CDR1 SNHLY, CDR2 FYNNEI. V was pared by 5 bases and J by 0 bases, with 6 bases between. CDR3 protein: CASSYFSTDTQYF. In DNA form, the CDR3 reads TGTGCCAGCAGTTATTTCAGCACAGATACGCAGTATTTT.

This clone occurred a few times. The chain carries TRBV7-2 and TRBJ2-6; 10 bases agree with TRBD1. The CDR3 extends over 17 amino acids. Germline trimming cut 2 bases from V and 2 bases from J; bases unmatched to any gene: 3. Looked up from germline, CDR1 is SGHTA and CDR2 is FQGNSA. The CDR3 here is CASSLHGQGAGANVLTF. CDR3 DNA: TGTGCCAGCAGCTTACATGGACAGGGGGCTGGGGCCAACGTCCTGACTTTC.

The rearrangement links TRBV7-2 to TRBJ1-1; no definite D call. This CDR3 contains 12 residues. The V and J ends lost 3 bases and 5 bases respectively, with 7 bases between them. The germline CDR1 and CDR2 sequences are SGHTA and FQGNSA. CDR3 in amino acids: CASSFDGTEAFF. In nucleotides, the CDR3 is TGTGCCAGCAGCTTTGACGGGACTGAAGCTTTCTTT.

This chain links TRBV7-9 with TRBJ2-1; 7 bases match TRBD2. V was clipped by 1 base and J by 6 bases; unmatched bases: 0. CDR1 is SEHNR and CDR2 is FQNEAQ in the germline V gene (reference sequence). This CDR3 is built from 13 residues. As DNA, the CDR3 is TGTGCCAGCAGCTTAGGCGGGAGCAATGAGCAGTTCTTC. This gives the protein CASSLGGSNEQFF.

The chain couples TRBV7-2 to TRBJ1-5; 7 bases match TRBD1. Losses at the gene ends were 4 bases for V and 9 bases for J; bases not matched to a gene: 12. The CDR3 sequence is 15 residues long. In germline, CDR1 is SGHTA, CDR2 FQGNSA. CDR3: CASSSGTARIGPQHF. The DNA for the CDR3 is TGTGCCAGCAGCTCCGGGACAGCCCGGATCGGGCCCCAGCATTTT.

The gene calls are TRBV9 and TRBJ2-1, with D perhaps given as TRBD1 or TRBD2 (6 bases each). From germline, CDR1 is SGDLS and CDR2 YYNGEE. The CDR3 is 15 amino acids. Between the trimmed V and J ends, which lost 0 bases and 4 bases, there was a span of 11 bases. CDR3 nucleotide sequence: TGTGCCAGCAGCGTAGGGCCGGGGGCTTACAATGAGCAGTTCTTC. As protein: CASSVGPGAYNEQFF.

The chain has TRBV7-2 and TRBJ2-3, with a possible D match to TRBD1 (5 bases). V was clipped by 1 base and J by 3 bases, with 8 bases between them. The CDR3 length is 14 residues. Looked up from germline, CDR1 is SGHTA and CDR2 is FQGNSA. CDR3 amino acids: CASSLDQGTDTQYF. CDR3 sequence (DNA): TGTGCCAGCAGCTTAGATCAGGGTACAGATACGCAGTATTTT. Using reference TRBV7-2 and TRBJ2-3 for the parts outside the CDR3, the full variable domain is GAGVSQSPSNKVTEKGKDVELRCDPISGHTALYWYRQSLGQGLEFLIYFQGNSAPDKSGLPSDRFSAERTGGSVSTLTIQRTQQEDSAVYLCASSLDQGTDTQYFGPGTRLTVL.

V and J are TRBV5-6 and TRBJ1-2; unclear D gene. Between the trimmed V and J ends, which lost 0 bases and 8 bases, there was a span of 8 bases. Looked up from germline, CDR1 is SGHDT and CDR2 is YYEEEE. This CDR3 spans 12 amino acids. The DNA for the CDR3 is TGTGCCAGCAGCTTGGGCCGTCTGGGCTACACCTTC. This codes for CASSLGRLGYTF.

The chain carries TRBV5-4 and TRBJ2-1; no clear D gene. The germline V and J ends were trimmed by 1 base and 7 bases, with 3 bases remaining between them. The CDR3 covers 11 residues. CDR1 and CDR2 from the germline V gene are SGHNT and YYREEE (reference sequence). CDR3 sequence reads: CASSLLNEQFF. Here the CDR3 DNA reads TGTGCCAGCAGCTTGCTAAATGAGCAGTTCTTC. Based on the CDR3 plus reference TRBV5-4 and TRBJ2-1, the full variable domain is ETGVTQSPTHLIKTRGQQVTLRCSSQSGHNTVSWYQQALGQGPQFIFQYYREEENGRGNFPPRFSGLQFPNYSSELNVNALELDDSALYLCASSLLNEQFFGPGTRLTVL.